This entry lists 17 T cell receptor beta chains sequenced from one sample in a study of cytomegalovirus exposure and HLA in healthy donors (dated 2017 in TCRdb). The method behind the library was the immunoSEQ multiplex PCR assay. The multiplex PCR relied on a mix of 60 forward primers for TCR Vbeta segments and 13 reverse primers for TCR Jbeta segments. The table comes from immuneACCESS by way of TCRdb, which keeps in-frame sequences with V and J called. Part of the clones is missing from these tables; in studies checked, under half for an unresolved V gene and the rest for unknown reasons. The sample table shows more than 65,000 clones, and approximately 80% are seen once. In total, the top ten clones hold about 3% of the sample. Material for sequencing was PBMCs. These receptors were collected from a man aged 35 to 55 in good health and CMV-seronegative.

The CDR3 here is CASSPPRPGEENIQYF. As DNA, the CDR3 is TGTGCCAGCTCACCACCTCGACCTGGGGAGGAAAACATTCAGTACTTC. The chain combines TRBV18 with TRBJ2-4, with a tentative D call TRBD2 (6 bases). V was shortened by 0 bases and J by 5 bases, with 14 bases between the two germline ends. In germline, CDR1 is KGHSH, CDR2 LQKENI. This CDR3 contains 16 residues.

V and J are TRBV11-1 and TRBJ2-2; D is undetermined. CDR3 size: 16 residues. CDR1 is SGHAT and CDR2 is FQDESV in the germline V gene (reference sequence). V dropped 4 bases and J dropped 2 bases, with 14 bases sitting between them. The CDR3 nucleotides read TGTGCCAGCAGCTCATCCACCCGGAGAAACACCGGGGAGCTGTTTTTT. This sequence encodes CASSSSTRRNTGELFF.

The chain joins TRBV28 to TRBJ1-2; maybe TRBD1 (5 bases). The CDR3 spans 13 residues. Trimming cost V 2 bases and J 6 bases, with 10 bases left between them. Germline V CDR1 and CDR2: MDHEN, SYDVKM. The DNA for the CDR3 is TGTGCCAGCAGTTTACCAGGGTTCGATGGCTACACCTTC. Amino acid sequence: CASSLPGFDGYTF.

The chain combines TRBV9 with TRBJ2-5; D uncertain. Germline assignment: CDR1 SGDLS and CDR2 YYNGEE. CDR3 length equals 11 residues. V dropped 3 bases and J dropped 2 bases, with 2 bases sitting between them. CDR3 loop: CASSAQETQYF. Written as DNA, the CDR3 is TGTGCCAGCAGCGCTCAAGAGACCCAGTACTTC.

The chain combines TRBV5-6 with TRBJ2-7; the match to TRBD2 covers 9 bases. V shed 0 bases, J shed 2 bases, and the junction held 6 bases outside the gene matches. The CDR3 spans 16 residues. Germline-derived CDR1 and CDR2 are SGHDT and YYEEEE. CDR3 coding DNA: TGTGCCAGCAGCTTGGTACTAGCGGGCGTAGCCTACGAGCAGTACTTC. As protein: CASSLVLAGVAYEQYF.

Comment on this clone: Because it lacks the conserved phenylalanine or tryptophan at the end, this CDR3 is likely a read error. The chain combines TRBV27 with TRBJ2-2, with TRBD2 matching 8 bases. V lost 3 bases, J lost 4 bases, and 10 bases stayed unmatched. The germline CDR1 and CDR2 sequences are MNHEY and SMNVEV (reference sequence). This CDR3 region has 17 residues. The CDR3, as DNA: TGTGCCAGCAGTTTTGGGGGGGGGCGGGGGGTCACCGGGGAGCTGTTTGTT. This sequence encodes CASSFGGGRGVTGELFV.

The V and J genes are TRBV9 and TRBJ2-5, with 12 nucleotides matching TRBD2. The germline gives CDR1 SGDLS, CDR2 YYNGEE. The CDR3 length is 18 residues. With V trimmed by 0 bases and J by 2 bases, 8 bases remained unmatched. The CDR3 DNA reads TGTGCCAGCAGCGTAGGTTGGCTAGCGGGGGGGCTTCAAGAGACCCAGTACTTC. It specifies CASSVGWLAGGLQETQYF.

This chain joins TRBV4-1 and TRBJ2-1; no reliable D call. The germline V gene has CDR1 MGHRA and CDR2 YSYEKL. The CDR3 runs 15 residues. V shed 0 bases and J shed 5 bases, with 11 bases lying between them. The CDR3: CASSQDFLADNEQFF. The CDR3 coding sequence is TGCGCCAGCAGCCAAGATTTTTTGGCCGACAATGAGCAGTTCTTC.

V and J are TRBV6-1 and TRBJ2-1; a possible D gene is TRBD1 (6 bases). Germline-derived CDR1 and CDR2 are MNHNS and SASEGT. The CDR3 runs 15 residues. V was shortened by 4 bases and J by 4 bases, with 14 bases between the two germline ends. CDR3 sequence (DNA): TGTGCCAGCAGTGCCGGACAGACCAATTACAATGAGCAGTTCTTC. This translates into CASSAGQTNYNEQFF.

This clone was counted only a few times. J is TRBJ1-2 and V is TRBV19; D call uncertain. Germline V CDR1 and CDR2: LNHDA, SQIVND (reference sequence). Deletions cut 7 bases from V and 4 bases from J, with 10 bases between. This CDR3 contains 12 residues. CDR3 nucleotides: TGTGCCAGTAACGGAGGAGGCTATGGCTACACCTTC. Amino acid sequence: CASNGGGYGYTF.

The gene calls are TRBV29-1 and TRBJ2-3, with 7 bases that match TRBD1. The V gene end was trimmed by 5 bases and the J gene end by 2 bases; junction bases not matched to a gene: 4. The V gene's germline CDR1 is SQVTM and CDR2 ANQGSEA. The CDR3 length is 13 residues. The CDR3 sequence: CSVRGHHTDTQYF. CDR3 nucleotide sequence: TGCAGCGTTAGGGGGCACCACACAGATACGCAGTATTTT.

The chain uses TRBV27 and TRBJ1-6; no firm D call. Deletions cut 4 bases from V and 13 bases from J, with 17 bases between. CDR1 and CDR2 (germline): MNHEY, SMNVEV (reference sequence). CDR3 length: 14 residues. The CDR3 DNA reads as TGTGCCAGCAGTTCAAACGGGAGGTCGTCGCCCCTCCACTTT. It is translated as CASSSNGRSSPLHF.

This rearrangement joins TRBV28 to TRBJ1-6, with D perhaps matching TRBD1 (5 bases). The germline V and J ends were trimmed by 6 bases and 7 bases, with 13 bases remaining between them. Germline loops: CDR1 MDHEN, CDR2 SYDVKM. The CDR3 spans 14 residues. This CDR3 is CASSRGTENSPLHF. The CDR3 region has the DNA TGTGCCAGCAGCCGCGGGACTGAAAATTCACCCCTCCACTTT. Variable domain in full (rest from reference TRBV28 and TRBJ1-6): DVKVTQSSRYLVKRTGEKVFLECVQDMDHENMFWYRQDPGLGLRLIYFSYDVKMKEKGDIPEGYSVSREKKERFSLILESASTNQTSMYLCASSRGTENSPLHFGNGTRLTVT.

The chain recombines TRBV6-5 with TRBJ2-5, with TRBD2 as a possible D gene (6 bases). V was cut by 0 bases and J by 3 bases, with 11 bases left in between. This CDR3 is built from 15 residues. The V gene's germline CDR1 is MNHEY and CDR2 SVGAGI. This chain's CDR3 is CASSYSQIAEETQYF. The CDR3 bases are TGTGCCAGCAGTTACTCGCAGATAGCGGAAGAGACCCAGTACTTC.

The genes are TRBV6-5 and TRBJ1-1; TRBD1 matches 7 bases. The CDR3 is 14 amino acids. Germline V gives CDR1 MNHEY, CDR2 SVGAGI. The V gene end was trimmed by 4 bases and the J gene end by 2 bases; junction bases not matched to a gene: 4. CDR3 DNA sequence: TGTGCCAGCAGTTCACAGGGGCTCAACACTGAAGCTTTCTTT. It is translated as CASSSQGLNTEAFF.

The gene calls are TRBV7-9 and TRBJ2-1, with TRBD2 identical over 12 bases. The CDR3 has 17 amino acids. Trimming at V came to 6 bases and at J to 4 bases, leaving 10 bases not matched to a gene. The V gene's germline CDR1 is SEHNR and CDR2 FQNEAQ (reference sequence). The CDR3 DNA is TGTGCCAGCAGGAGTACTAGCGGGGGGAACCGATACAATGAGCAGTTCTTC. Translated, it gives CASRSTSGGNRYNEQFF.

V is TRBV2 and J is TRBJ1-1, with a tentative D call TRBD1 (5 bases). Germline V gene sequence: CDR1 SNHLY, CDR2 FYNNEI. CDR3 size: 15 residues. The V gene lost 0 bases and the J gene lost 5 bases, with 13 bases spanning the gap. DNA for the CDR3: TGTGCCAGCAGTGAAGCGCGTTGGGGGAGGACTGAAGCTTTCTTT. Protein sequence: CASSEARWGRTEAFF.